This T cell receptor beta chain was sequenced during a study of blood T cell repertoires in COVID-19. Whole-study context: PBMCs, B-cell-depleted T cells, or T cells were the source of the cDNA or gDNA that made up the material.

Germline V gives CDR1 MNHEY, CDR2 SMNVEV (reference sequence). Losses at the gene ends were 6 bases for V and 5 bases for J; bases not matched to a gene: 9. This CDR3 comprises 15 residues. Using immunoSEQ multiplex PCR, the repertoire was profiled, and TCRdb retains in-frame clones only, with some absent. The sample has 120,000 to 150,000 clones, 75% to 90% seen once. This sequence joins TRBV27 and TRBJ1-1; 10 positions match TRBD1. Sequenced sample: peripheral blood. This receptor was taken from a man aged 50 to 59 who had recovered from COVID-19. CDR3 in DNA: TGTGCCAGCAGCGCCGGGGGACAGGGGTGGACTGAAGCTTTCTTT. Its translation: CASSAGGQGWTEAFF.